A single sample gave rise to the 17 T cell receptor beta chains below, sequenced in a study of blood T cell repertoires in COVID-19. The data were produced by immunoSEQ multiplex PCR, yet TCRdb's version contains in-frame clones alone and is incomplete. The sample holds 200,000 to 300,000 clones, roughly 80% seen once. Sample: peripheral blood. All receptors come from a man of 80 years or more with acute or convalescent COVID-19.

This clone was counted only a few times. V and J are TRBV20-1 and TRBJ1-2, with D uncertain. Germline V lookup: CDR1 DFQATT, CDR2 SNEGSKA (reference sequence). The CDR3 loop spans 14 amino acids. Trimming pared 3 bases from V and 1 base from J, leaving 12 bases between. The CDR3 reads CSASAADYNYGYTF. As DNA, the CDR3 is TGCAGTGCTAGTGCGGCGGATTATAACTATGGCTACACCTTC.

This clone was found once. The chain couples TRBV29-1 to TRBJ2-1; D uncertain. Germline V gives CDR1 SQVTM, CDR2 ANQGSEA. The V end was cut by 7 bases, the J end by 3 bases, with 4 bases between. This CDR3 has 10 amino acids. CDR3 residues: CSGSYNEQFF. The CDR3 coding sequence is TGCAGCGGGAGCTACAATGAGCAGTTCTTC.

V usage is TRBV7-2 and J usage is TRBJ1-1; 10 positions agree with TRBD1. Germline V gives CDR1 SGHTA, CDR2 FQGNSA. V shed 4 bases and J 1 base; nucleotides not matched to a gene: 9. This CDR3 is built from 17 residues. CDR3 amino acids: CASSSTGGRFTNTEAFF. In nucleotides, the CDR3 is TGTGCCAGCAGCTCGACAGGGGGCCGATTTACGAACACTGAAGCTTTCTTT.

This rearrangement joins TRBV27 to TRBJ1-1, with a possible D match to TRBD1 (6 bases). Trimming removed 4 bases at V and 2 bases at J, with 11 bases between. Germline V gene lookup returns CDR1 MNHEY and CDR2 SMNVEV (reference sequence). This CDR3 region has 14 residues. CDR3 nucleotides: TGTGCCAGCAGTTCCAGGGGATTTAACACTGAAGCTTTCTTT. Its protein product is CASSSRGFNTEAFF.

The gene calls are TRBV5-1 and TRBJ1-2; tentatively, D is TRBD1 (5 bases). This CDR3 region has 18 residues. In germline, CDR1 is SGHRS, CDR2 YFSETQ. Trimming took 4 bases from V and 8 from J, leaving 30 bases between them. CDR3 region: CASSLTWGNINPRGGYTF. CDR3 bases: TGCGCCAGCAGCCTGACGTGGGGGAACATCAACCCGCGGGGCGGCTACACCTTC.

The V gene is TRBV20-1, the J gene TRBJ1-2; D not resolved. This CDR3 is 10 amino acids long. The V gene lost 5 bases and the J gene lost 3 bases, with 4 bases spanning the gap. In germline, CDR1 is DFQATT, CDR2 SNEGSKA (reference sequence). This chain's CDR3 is CSAHYYGYTF. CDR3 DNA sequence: TGCAGTGCTCATTACTATGGCTACACCTTC.

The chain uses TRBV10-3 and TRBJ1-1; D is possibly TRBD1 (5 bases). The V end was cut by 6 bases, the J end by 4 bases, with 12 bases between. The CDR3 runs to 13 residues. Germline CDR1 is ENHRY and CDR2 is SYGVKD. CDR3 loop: CAIRGLGTTEAFF. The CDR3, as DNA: TGTGCCATCAGGGGACTGGGGACCACTGAAGCTTTCTTT.

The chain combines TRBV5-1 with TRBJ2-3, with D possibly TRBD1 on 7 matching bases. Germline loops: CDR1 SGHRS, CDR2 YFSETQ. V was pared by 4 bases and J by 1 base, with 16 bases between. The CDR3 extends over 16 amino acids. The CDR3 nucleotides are TGCGCCAGCAGCCTACTGGAGGGGGCGGGCACAGATACGCAGTATTTT. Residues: CASSLLEGAGTDTQYF.

CDR3 protein: CASSPKGGSTGELFF. As DNA, the CDR3 is TGTGCCAGCTCGCCTAAGGGTGGGAGCACCGGGGAGCTGTTTTTT. The chain uses TRBV18 and TRBJ2-2; D is perhaps TRBD2 (5 bases). Per germline, CDR1 KGHSH and CDR2 LQKENI. Trimming left V 6 bases short and J 4 bases short, with 15 bases between. CDR3 length: 15 amino acids.

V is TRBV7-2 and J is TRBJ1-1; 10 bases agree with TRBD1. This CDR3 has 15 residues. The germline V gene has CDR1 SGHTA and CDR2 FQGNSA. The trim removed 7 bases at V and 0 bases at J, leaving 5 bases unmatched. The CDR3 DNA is TGTGCCAGCACAGGACAGGGGGGCATGAACACTGAAGCTTTCTTT. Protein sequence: CASTGQGGMNTEAFF.

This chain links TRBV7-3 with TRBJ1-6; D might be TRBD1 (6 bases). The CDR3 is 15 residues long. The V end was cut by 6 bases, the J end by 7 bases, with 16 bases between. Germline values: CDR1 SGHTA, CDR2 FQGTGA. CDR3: CASRITGLGNSPLHF. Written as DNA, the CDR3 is TGTGCCAGCAGAATTACAGGGTTGGGAAATTCACCCCTCCACTTT.

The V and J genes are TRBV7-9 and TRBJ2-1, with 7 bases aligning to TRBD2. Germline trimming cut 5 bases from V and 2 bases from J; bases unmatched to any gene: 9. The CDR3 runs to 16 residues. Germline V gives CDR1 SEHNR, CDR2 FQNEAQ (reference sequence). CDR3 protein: CASSGGSGGAYNEQFF. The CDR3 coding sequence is TGTGCCAGCAGCGGCGGTTCGGGGGGAGCCTACAATGAGCAGTTCTTC. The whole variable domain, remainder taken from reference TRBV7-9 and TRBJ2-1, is DTGVSQNPRHKITKRGQNVTFRCDPISEHNRLYWYRQTLGQGPEFLTYFQNEAQLEKSRLLSDRFSAERPKGSFSTLEIQRTEQGDSAMYLCASSGGSGGAYNEQFFGPGTRLTVL.

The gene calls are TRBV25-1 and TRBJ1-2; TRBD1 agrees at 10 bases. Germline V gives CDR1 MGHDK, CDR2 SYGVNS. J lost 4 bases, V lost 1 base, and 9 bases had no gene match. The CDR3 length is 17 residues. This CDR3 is CASSEWAGGQGRYGYTF. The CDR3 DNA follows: TGTGCCAGCAGTGAATGGGCGGGGGGACAGGGGCGCTATGGCTACACCTTC.

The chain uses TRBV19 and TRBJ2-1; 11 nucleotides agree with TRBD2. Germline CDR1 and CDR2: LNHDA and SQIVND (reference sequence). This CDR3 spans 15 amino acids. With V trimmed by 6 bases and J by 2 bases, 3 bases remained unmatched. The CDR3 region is CASSLSGGAYNEQFF. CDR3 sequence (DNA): TGTGCCAGTAGCCTTAGCGGGGGGGCCTACAATGAGCAGTTCTTC.

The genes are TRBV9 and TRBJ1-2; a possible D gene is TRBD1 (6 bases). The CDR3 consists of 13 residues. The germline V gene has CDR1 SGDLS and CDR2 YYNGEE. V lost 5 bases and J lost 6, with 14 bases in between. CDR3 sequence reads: CASRNNREHGYTF. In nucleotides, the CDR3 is TGTGCCAGCAGGAACAACAGGGAACATGGCTACACCTTC.

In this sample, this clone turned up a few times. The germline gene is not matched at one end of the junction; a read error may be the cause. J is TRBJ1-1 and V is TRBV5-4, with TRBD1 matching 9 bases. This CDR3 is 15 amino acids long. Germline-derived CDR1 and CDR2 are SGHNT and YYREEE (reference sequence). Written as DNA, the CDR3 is TGTGCCAGCAGCCTCGCCGGGACAGGGAACCCTGAAGCTTTCTTT. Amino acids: CASSLAGTGNPEAFF. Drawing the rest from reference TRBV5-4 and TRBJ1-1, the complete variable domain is ETGVTQSPTHLIKTRGQQVTLRCSSQSGHNTVSWYQQALGQGPQFIFQYYREEENGRGNFPPRFSGLQFPNYSSELNVNALELDDSALYLCASSLAGTGNPEAFFGQGTRLTVV.

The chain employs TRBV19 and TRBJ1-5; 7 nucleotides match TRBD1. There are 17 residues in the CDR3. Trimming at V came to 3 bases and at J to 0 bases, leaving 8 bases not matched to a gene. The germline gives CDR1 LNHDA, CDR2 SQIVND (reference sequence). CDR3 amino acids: CASSMKGTAYSNQPQHF. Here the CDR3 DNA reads TGTGCCAGTAGTATGAAAGGGACAGCTTATAGCAATCAGCCCCAGCATTTT. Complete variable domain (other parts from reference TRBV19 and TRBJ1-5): DGGITQSPKYLFRKEGQNVTLSCEQNLNHDAMYWYRQDPGQGLRLIYYSQIVNDFQKGDIAEGYSVSREKKESFPLTVTSAQKNPTAFYLCASSMKGTAYSNQPQHFGDGTRLSIL.